These T cell receptor beta chains were read from a single sample in a study of T cells in localized non-small cell lung cancer. Assay: immunoSEQ multiplex PCR; the TCRdb copy retains only in-frame clones and omits some. Of over 10,000 clones in the sample, about 84% were seen once. Sequencing was performed on peripheral blood, taken before any cancer treatment. Receptors originate from a male donor aged 60 or older with stage I lung adenocarcinoma. CDR3s leave out the opening cysteine and the closing phenylalanine or tryptophan. Part of the rows lack a size; the others show once, few, many or a class for expanded clones.

V,size,J,CDR3
TRBV11-3,once,TRBJ2-7,ASSLGNGLRQGTDEQY
TRBV5-8,once,TRBJ2-7,ASSKDRDYEQY
TRBV19,-,TRBJ1-1,ASSIAPLTEAF
TRBV11-3,-,TRBJ1-6,ASSLVPGPPLH
TRBV5-1,-,TRBJ2-3,ASSLNWSPDTQY
TRBV21-1,-,TRBJ2-7,ASSIKGKGGGRAYEQY
TRBV28,-,TRBJ1-4,ASSTITGGYEKLF
TRBV5-1,-,TRBJ1-2,ASRYDTYGYT
TRBV6-4,few,TRBJ1-4,ASTLGEGSGEKLF
TRBV11-3,-,TRBJ2-2,ASSRLAGGGTGELF
TRBV15,-,TRBJ1-5,ATSRDLGGGQPQH
TRBV5-4,few,TRBJ1-6,ASSLERGNNSPLH
TRBV7-3,-,TRBJ1-1,ASSLTGQNTEAF
TRBV7-6,once,TRBJ2-2,ASKPFGGVAGELF
TRBV7-6,once,TRBJ2-3,ASSRGSGAYTDTQY
TRBV7-6,-,TRBJ1-1,ASSLGQGEAF
TRBV7-3,-,TRBJ1-6,ASSLSQGNSPLH
TRBV27,-,TRBJ2-7,ASSLTEGLEQY
TRBV5-1,-,TRBJ2-3,ASSPGLADSDTQY
TRBV9,-,TRBJ1-3,ASSVSGTSGNTIY
TRBV11-3,-,TRBJ1-1,ASSSDSSYTEAF
TRBV7-2,-,TRBJ1-5,ASSLLYSNQPQH
TRBV18,-,TRBJ1-1,ASSPGRTEAF
TRBV7-2,once,TRBJ2-2,ASRPQGDTGELF
TRBV28,-,TRBJ2-4,ASSLGQGIGIQY
TRBV7-9,-,TRBJ2-1,ASSLAGGTDNEQF
TRBV6-5,-,TRBJ1-3,ASSWDRVGNTIY
TRBV6-5,-,TRBJ2-1,ASSRKGNEQF
TRBV11-2,few,TRBJ1-2,ASSPLGESYGYT
TRBV28,-,TRBJ1-6,ASSLNSPLH
TRBV5-6,-,TRBJ1-1,ASSVVGSVTEAF
TRBV14,once,TRBJ2-2,ASRKQGTGELF
TRBV30,-,TRBJ1-3,AWSPSLSGNTIY
TRBV9,-,TRBJ1-4,ASSLGLGGEKLF
TRBV15,-,TRBJ2-1,ATSRDPSGGTYGQF